Detailed here is one TCR beta chain. Its antigen is not known. The record originates from a study of T cells in Graves' hyperthyroidism and ophthalmopathy. Study-wide results and limits: Ophthalmopathy, as predicted by the model, came a median about seven months after the prediction. Separating ophthalmopathy from stable hyperthyroidism was achieved by a 13 V-J model. Most clonotypes expanded in thyroid above 0.001 were likewise present in blood.

Amplification of TCR beta CDR3 regions was performed using RNA transcripts as template. TCR CDR3 underwent first-round RT-PCR with the HTBI primer set. One entry per CDR3 protein, called by TCRdb with MiXCR from the multiplex PCR reads. The table lists more than 550,000 distinct CDR3 sequences, 45% of them singletons. Those patients with uncontrolled infection, other autoimmune disease, pregnancy or lactation were excluded. The clonotype originates from an adult man with Graves' disease, either hyperthyroidism or ophthalmopathy (not recorded which). The sample was peripheral blood or thyroid tissue (not recorded which).

The CDR3 region has the DNA TGTGCCAGCAGCTTCACGTCTAGCTCCTATAATTCACCCCTCCACTTT. This translates into CASSFTSSSYNSPLHF. The chain employs TRBV7-2 and TRBJ1-6; no firm D call. This CDR3 region has 16 residues. Per germline, CDR1 SGHTA and CDR2 FQGNSA. V lost 3 bases and J lost 0, with 9 bases in between.